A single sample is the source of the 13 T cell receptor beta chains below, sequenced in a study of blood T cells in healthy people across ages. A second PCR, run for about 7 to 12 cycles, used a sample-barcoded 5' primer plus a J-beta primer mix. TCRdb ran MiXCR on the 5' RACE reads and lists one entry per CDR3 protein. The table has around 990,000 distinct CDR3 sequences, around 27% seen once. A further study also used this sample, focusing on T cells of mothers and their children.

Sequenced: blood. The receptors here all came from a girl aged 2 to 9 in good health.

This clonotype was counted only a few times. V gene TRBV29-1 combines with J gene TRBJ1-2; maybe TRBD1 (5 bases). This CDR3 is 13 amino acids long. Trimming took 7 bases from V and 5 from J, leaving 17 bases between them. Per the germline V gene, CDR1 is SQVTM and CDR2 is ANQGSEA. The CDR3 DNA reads TGCAGCGGACGGGACGAACGGGGATATGGCTACACCTTC. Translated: CSGRDERGYGYTF.

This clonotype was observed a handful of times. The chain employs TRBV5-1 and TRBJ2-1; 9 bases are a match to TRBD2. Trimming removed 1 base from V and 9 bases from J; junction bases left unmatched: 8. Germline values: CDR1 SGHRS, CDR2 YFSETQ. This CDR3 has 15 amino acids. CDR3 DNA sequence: TGCGCCAGCAGCTTGTCGCTAGCGGGGTCAAGTGAGCAGTTCTTC. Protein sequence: CASSLSLAGSSEQFF. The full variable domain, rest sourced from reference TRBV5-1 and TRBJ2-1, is KAGVTQTPRYLIKTRGQQVTLSCSPISGHRSVSWYQQTPGQGLQFLFEYFSETQRNKGNFPGRFSGRQFSNSRSEMNVSTLELGDSALYLCASSLSLAGSSEQFFGPGTRLTVL.

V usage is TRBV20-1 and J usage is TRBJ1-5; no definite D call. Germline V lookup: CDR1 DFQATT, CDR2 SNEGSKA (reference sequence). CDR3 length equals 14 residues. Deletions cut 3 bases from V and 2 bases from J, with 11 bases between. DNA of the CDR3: TGCAGTGCTAGTTTGGGGAGAGGCAATCAGCCCCAGCATTTT. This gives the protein CSASLGRGNQPQHF.

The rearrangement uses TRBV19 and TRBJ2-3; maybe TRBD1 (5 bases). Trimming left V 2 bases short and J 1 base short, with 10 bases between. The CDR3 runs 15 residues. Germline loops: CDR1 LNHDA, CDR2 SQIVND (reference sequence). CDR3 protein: CASSIFDSRTDTQYF. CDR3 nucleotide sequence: TGTGCCAGTAGTATATTTGACAGCCGCACAGATACGCAGTATTTT.

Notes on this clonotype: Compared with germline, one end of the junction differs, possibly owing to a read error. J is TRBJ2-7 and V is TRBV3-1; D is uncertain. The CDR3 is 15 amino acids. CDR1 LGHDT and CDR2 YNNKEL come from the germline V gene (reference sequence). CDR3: CASSQANGGSYEQYF. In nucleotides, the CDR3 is TGTGCCAGCAGTCAAGCCAACGGCGGCTCCTACGAGCAGTACTTC.

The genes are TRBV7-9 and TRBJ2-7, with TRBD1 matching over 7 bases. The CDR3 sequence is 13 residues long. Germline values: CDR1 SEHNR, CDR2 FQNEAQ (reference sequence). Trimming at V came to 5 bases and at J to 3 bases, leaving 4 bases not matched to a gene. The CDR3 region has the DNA TGTGCCAGCAGCGGACAGGAGGTCTACGAGCAGTACTTC. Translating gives CASSGQEVYEQYF.

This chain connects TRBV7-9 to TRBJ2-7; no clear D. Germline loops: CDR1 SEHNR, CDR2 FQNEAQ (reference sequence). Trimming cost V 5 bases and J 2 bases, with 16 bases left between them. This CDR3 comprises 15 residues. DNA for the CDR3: TGTGCCAGCAGCCCCCCGGTCCGGCCCGCCTACGAGCAGTACTTC. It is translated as CASSPPVRPAYEQYF.

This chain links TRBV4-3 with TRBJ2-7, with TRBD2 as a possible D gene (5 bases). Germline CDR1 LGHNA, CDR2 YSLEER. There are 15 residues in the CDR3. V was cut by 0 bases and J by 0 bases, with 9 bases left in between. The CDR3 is CASSQEEGSSYEQYF. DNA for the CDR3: TGCGCCAGCAGCCAAGAAGAGGGTAGCTCCTACGAGCAGTACTTC.

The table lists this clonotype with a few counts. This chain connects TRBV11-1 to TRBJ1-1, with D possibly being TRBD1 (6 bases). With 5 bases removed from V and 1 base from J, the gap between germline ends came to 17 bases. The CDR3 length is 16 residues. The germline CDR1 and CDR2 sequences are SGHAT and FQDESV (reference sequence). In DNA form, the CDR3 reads TGTGCCAGCAGCCCCGGCGACAGGATTAAGAACACTGAAGCTTTCTTT. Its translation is CASSPGDRIKNTEAFF.

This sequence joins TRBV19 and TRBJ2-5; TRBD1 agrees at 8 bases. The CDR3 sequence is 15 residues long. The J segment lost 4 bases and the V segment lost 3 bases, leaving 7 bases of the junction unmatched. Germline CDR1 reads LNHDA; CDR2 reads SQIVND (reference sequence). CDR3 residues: CASSMSRTGSETQYF. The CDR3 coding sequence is TGTGCCAGTAGTATGTCACGGACAGGGTCAGAGACCCAGTACTTC.

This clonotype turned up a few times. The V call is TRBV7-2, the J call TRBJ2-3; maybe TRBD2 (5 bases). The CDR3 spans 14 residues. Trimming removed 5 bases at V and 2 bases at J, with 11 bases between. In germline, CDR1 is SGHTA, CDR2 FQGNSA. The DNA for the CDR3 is TGTGCCAGCAGCCAAACTAGGCCCACAGATACGCAGTATTTT. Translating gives CASSQTRPTDTQYF.

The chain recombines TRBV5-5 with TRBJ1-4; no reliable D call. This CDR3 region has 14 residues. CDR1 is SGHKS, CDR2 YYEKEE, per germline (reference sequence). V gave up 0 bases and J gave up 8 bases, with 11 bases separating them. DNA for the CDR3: TGTGCCAGCAGCTTGGATGGGGAAGAGGAAAAACTGTTTTTT. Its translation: CASSLDGEEEKLFF.

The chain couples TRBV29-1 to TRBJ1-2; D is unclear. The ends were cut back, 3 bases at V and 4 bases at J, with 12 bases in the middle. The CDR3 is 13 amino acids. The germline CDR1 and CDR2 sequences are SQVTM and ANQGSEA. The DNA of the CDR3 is TGCAGCGTTGATGGCCAAGGAGTCTATGGCTACACCTTC. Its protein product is CSVDGQGVYGYTF.